Each of the 6 T cell receptor beta chains below was sequenced from the same sample in a study of blood T cell repertoires in COVID-19. Here immunoSEQ multiplex PCR was the method, and the copy in TCRdb shows in-frame clones only, minus some. The data contain some 400,000 clones, around 89% of them singletons. Sequenced sample: peripheral blood. These receptors were taken from a man aged 18 to 29 with active or convalescent COVID-19.

The gene calls are TRBV24-1 and TRBJ2-4; TRBD1 matches 8 bases. The CDR3 has 16 amino acids. Per germline, CDR1 KGHDR and CDR2 SFDVKD. V lost 3 bases to trimming and J lost 7 bases; unmatched junction nucleotides: 10. The CDR3 nucleotides read TGTGCCACCAGTGATCGCAGCTCAGGGGGCGCGAACATTCAGTACTTC. It codes for CATSDRSSGGANIQYF.

The V call is TRBV27, the J call TRBJ2-5; TRBD2 might be the D (6 bases). The CDR3 loop spans 14 amino acids. Germline V gene data show CDR1 as MNHEY and CDR2 as SMNVEV (reference sequence). The V and J ends lost 6 bases and 2 bases respectively, with 13 bases between them. CDR3 amino acids: CASRTDGGQETQYF. CDR3 coding DNA: TGTGCCAGCAGAACCGACGGAGGGCAAGAGACCCAGTACTTC.

The chain is built from TRBV24-1 and TRBJ1-5, with D uncertain. The CDR3 is 14 residues long. V lost 1 base, J lost 4 bases, and 7 bases lay in between. Germline loops: CDR1 KGHDR, CDR2 SFDVKD. The CDR3 DNA reads as TGTGCCACCAGTGATTTTCGGACTAATCAGCCCCAGCATTTT. Its translation is CATSDFRTNQPQHF.

This chain's CDR3 is CASSTRTVTGFYQPQHF. In DNA, the CDR3 is TGTGCCAGCAGTACAAGGACAGTTACAGGTTTTTATCAGCCCCAGCATTTT. The J gene is TRBJ1-5, the V gene TRBV6-2 or TRBV6-3, with a possible D match to TRBD1 (6 bases). Trimming left V 5 bases short and J 5 bases short, with 22 bases between. Germline V gene lookup returns CDR1 MNHEY and CDR2 SVGEGT. The CDR3 sequence is 17 residues long.

The chain joins TRBV4-1 to TRBJ2-3, with D maybe TRBD2 (6 bases). The V gene lost 5 bases and the J gene lost 0 bases, with 12 bases spanning the gap. CDR3 size: 15 residues. CDR1 is MGHRA, CDR2 YSYEKL, per germline. The CDR3 DNA is TGCGCCAGCAGCTCCCCTGGGACTAGCACAGATACGCAGTATTTT. This sequence encodes CASSSPGTSTDTQYF.

This clone appeared once. The chain joins TRBV7-2 to TRBJ2-3; D uncertain. This CDR3 region has 13 residues. The V gene's germline CDR1 is SGHTA and CDR2 FQGNSA. V shed 3 bases and J shed 1 base, with 5 bases lying between them. The CDR3 DNA sequence: TGTGCCAGCAGCTTCACTCGCACAGATACGCAGTATTTT. Protein: CASSFTRTDTQYF.